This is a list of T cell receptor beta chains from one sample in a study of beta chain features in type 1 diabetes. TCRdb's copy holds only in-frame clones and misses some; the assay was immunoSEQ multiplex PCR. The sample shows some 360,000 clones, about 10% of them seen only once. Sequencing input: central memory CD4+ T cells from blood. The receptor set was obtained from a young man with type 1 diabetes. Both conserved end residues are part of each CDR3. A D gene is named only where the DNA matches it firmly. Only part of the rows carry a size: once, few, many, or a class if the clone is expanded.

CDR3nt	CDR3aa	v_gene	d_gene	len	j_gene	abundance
TGTGCCAGCAGCCCGAGCGCTAGAGTGAACACTGAAGCTTTCTTT	CASSPSARVNTEAFF	TRBV7-3	NA	15	TRBJ1-1	NA
TGTGCCAGCAGTTTAGTGAGAGAGACCCAGTACTTC	CASSLVRETQYF	TRBV28	NA	12	TRBJ2-5	many
TGCGCCAGCAGCCAATTCGCCGGGACAGGGGTTAGGCGCACGCAGTATTTT	CASSQFAGTGVRRTQYF	TRBV4-1	TRBD1	17	TRBJ2-3	NA
TGTGCCAGCAGTTTACTAGGCCCCTCCAGCGAGCAGTACTTC	CASSLLGPSSEQYF	TRBV28	NA	14	TRBJ2-7	few
TGTGCCAGCAGTTTATACCGGGACTACACTGAAGCTTTCTTT	CASSLYRDYTEAFF	TRBV28	NA	14	TRBJ1-1	few
TGTGCCTGGAGCGTCCGCCGCCCCCGACTAGCGGCCAAGGATTTGGCCAAAAACATTCAGTACTTC	CAWSVRRPRLAAKDLAKNIQYF	TRBV30	TRBD2	22	TRBJ2-4	NA
TGTGCCAGCAGCTTCCGGGGACAGAGCTATACTGTGGAAAAACTGTTTTTT	CASSFRGQSYTVEKLFF	TRBV5-4	TRBD1	17	TRBJ1-4	NA
TGCGCCAGCAGTCCCGGACAGGGGGCTGGAATGAACACTGAAGCTTTCTTT	CASSPGQGAGMNTEAFF	TRBV5-1	TRBD1	17	TRBJ1-1	NA
TGTGCCAGCAGCTTAGGGGGGGCGAACACCGGGGAGCTGTTTTTT	CASSLGGANTGELFF	TRBV11-1	NA	15	TRBJ2-2	NA
TGCGCCAGCAGCCAAATGACAGGGGGCTTCAATCAGCCCCAGCATTTT	CASSQMTGGFNQPQHF	TRBV4-1	TRBD1	16	TRBJ1-5	NA
TGTGCCAGCAGTTCGACGGGCTCTGGGGCCAACGTCCTGACTTTC	CASSSTGSGANVLTF	TRBV28	NA	15	TRBJ2-6	NA
TGTGCCAGCAGCCCCGACTGGAATTCCTACGAGCAGTACTTC	CASSPDWNSYEQYF	TRBV7-2	NA	14	TRBJ2-7	NA
TGTGCCAGCAGCCTTGAGCCGGGACAGCAGGACAAAAACATTCAGTACTTC	CASSLEPGQQDKNIQYF	TRBV28	TRBD1	17	TRBJ2-4	many